This T cell receptor beta chain was obtained from a study of breast tumors, draining lymph nodes, adjacent tissues. The study's findings and limits: Findings are consistent with lymph node origin and intratumoral expansion of most tumor T cells. Luminal-like breast cancer showed significantly greater tumor-nontumor repertoire similarity than basal-like breast cancer did. The lymph node origin of tumor T cells was framed as consistent with a hypothesis, not demonstrated. Tumor TCR diversity was below lymph nodes but above nontumor tissue.

Points on this clonotype: Its antigen remains unidentified.

CDR3 length: 21 residues. V was shortened by 2 bases and J by 0 bases, with 26 bases between the two germline ends. Germline CDR1 reads LGHNA; CDR2 reads YNFKEQ. Axillary draining lymph nodes of breast cancer patients supplied the node samples. TCRdb independently ran MiXCR on the multiplex PCR reads; one entry per CDR3 protein. Here the sample spans about 270,000 distinct CDR3 sequences, 30% to 35% being singletons. The chain links TRBV4-2 to TRBJ1-3; TRBD1 might be the D (6 bases). This TCR came from a female donor with breast cancer. Some clones in this sample may be carry-over from other donors' samples. Sequenced input: axillary lymph node tissue. DNA for the CDR3: TGTGCCAGCAGCCAATTCCCGGGACAAATAAGGGAGACTTACTCTGGAAACACCATATATTTT. This codes for CASSQFPGQIRETYSGNTIYF.